A selection of T cell receptor beta chains follows, all from one sample in a study of blood T cell repertoires in COVID-19. Sequenced by immunoSEQ multiplex PCR; TCRdb stores in-frame clones only, minus some. Found here are approximately 160,000 clones, 93% of them singletons; the top ten hold less than 2%. Sequenced material: peripheral blood. These receptor sequences come from a woman aged 55-69 years with COVID-19, enrolled during active disease. Both conserved end residues are part of each CDR3. The order of the fields is CDR3 protein, CDR3 DNA, J gene, clone size, V gene, D gene. The D gene is left open where the match is weak. Expanded clones get a size class; other rows say once, few or many, or leave the size out.

cdr3_aa: CASSQDLWASGSTGELFF; cdr3_nt: TGTGCCAGCAGCCAAGATCTTTGGGCTAGCGGGAGCACCGGGGAGCTGTTTTTT; j_call: TRBJ2-2; clone_size: NA; v_call: TRBV4-2; d_call: TRBD2
cdr3_aa: CASSLVAGTRTDTQYF; cdr3_nt: TGCGCCAGCAGCTTGGTAGCCGGGACTCGCACAGATACGCAGTATTTT; j_call: TRBJ2-3; clone_size: NA; v_call: TRBV5-1; d_call: NA
cdr3_aa: CASSRGRVEAFF; cdr3_nt: TGTGCCAGCAGCCGGGGCAGGGTCGAAGCTTTCTTT; j_call: TRBJ1-1; clone_size: NA; v_call: TRBV14; d_call: NA
cdr3_aa: CASSRRLETETQYF; cdr3_nt: TGCGCCAGCAGCCGACGACTAGAAACGGAGACCCAGTACTTC; j_call: TRBJ2-5; clone_size: NA; v_call: TRBV5-1; d_call: NA
cdr3_aa: CASSPSGDTEAFF; cdr3_nt: TGTGCCAGCAGCCCTTCAGGGGACACTGAAGCTTTCTTT; j_call: TRBJ1-1; clone_size: NA; v_call: TRBV3-1/TRBV3-2; d_call: NA
cdr3_aa: CASSRPAAQVGELFF; cdr3_nt: TGTGCCAGCAGTCGTCCCGCGGCCCAAGTCGGGGAGCTGTTTTTT; j_call: TRBJ2-2; clone_size: NA; v_call: TRBV11-3; d_call: NA
cdr3_aa: CASSFGQGNTGELFF; cdr3_nt: TGCGCCAGCAGCTTTGGACAGGGTAACACCGGGGAGCTGTTTTTT; j_call: TRBJ2-2; clone_size: NA; v_call: TRBV5-1; d_call: TRBD1
cdr3_aa: CASRTGVSTEAFF; cdr3_nt: TGTGCCAGCAGAACGGGGGTAAGCACTGAAGCTTTCTTT; j_call: TRBJ1-1; clone_size: once; v_call: TRBV12-3/TRBV12-4; d_call: NA
cdr3_aa: CASSLRQGKNTEAFF; cdr3_nt: TGTGCCAGTAGTCTACGACAGGGAAAGAACACTGAAGCTTTCTTT; j_call: TRBJ1-1; clone_size: NA; v_call: TRBV19; d_call: TRBD1
cdr3_aa: CASSRQGETQYF; cdr3_nt: TGTGCCAGCAGCCGACAGGGAGAGACCCAGTACTTC; j_call: TRBJ2-5; clone_size: NA; v_call: TRBV14; d_call: TRBD1
cdr3_aa: CASNTLIAKNIQYF; cdr3_nt: TGTGCCAGCAACACGTTGATAGCCAAAAACATTCAGTACTTC; j_call: TRBJ2-4; clone_size: NA; v_call: TRBV6-5; d_call: NA
cdr3_aa: CASSEVGPGNYGYTF; cdr3_nt: TGTGCCAGCAGTGAAGTTGGACCAGGGAACTATGGCTACACCTTC; j_call: TRBJ1-2; clone_size: NA; v_call: TRBV6-1; d_call: NA
cdr3_aa: CASSTGQGNQPQHF; cdr3_nt: TGTGCCAGCAGCACTGGACAGGGTAATCAGCCCCAGCATTTT; j_call: TRBJ1-5; clone_size: NA; v_call: TRBV6-2/TRBV6-3; d_call: TRBD1
cdr3_aa: CASRTGPGGEPQHF; cdr3_nt: TGTGCCAGCAGGACAGGGCCCGGGGGGGAGCCCCAGCATTTT; j_call: TRBJ1-5; clone_size: NA; v_call: TRBV27; d_call: TRBD1
cdr3_aa: CASSPPGQGTGELFF; cdr3_nt: TGTGCCAGTAGTCCACCGGGACAGGGGACCGGGGAGCTGTTTTTT; j_call: TRBJ2-2; clone_size: NA; v_call: TRBV19; d_call: TRBD1
cdr3_aa: CASSLGTPAYEQYF; cdr3_nt: TGTGCCAGCAGCTTAGGGACTCCTGCCTACGAGCAGTACTTC; j_call: TRBJ2-7; clone_size: NA; v_call: TRBV7-2; d_call: NA
cdr3_aa: CASSEDQGSNQPQHF; cdr3_nt: TGTGCCAGCAGTGAAGACCAGGGAAGCAATCAGCCCCAGCATTTT; j_call: TRBJ1-5; clone_size: NA; v_call: TRBV2; d_call: NA
cdr3_aa: CASSFPGGGRGLSNEQFF; cdr3_nt: TGTGCCAGCAGCTTCCCCGGAGGGGGTAGGGGGCTTAGTAATGAGCAGTTCTTC; j_call: TRBJ2-1; clone_size: NA; v_call: TRBV7-9; d_call: NA
cdr3_aa: CASSQRGGPISYEQYF; cdr3_nt: TGTGCCAGCAGCCAGCGCGGGGGCCCTATCTCCTACGAGCAGTACTTC; j_call: TRBJ2-7; clone_size: NA; v_call: TRBV3-1/TRBV3-2; d_call: NA
cdr3_aa: CASSLARGFPLGYTF; cdr3_nt: TGTGCCAGCAGCTTAGCCAGGGGCTTTCCCCTTGGCTACACCTTC; j_call: TRBJ1-2; clone_size: NA; v_call: TRBV7-2; d_call: NA
cdr3_aa: CASSQDRGSGNTIYF; cdr3_nt: TGTGCCAGCAGCCAAGATAGGGGAAGTGGAAACACCATATATTTT; j_call: TRBJ1-3; clone_size: NA; v_call: TRBV3-1/TRBV3-2; d_call: NA
cdr3_aa: CASRRLESSYNEQFF; cdr3_nt: TGTGCCAGTAGAAGACTAGAAAGCTCCTACAATGAGCAGTTCTTC; j_call: TRBJ2-1; clone_size: NA; v_call: TRBV19; d_call: NA
cdr3_aa: CASSLPRRGVAGTDTQYF; cdr3_nt: TGTGCCAGCAGTCTTCCTCGGCGGGGGGTCGCGGGCACAGATACGCAGTATTTT; j_call: TRBJ2-3; clone_size: NA; v_call: TRBV7-9; d_call: TRBD2
cdr3_aa: CASSVWRGGQETQYF; cdr3_nt: TGTGCCAGCAGTGTTTGGCGGGGGGGCCAAGAGACCCAGTACTTC; j_call: TRBJ2-5; clone_size: NA; v_call: TRBV25-1; d_call: TRBD2
cdr3_aa: CASSLGGNYGYTF; cdr3_nt: TGTGCCAGCAGTTTGGGGGGAAACTATGGCTACACCTTC; j_call: TRBJ1-2; clone_size: NA; v_call: TRBV28; d_call: NA
cdr3_aa: CASSLAGASYEQYF; cdr3_nt: TGTGCCAGCAGTCTAGCGGGGGCGTCCTACGAGCAGTACTTC; j_call: TRBJ2-7; clone_size: once; v_call: TRBV6-5; d_call: TRBD2
cdr3_aa: CASSLGSSGGYTF; cdr3_nt: TGTGCCAGCAGCTTAGGGTCTTCTGGCGGCTACACCTTC; j_call: TRBJ1-2; clone_size: NA; v_call: TRBV7-9; d_call: NA
cdr3_aa: CASSQETGFHEQYF; cdr3_nt: TGTGCCAGCAGCCAGGAGACAGGGTTCCACGAGCAGTACTTC; j_call: TRBJ2-7; clone_size: NA; v_call: TRBV3-1/TRBV3-2; d_call: TRBD1
cdr3_aa: CASSQDRGSTDTQYF; cdr3_nt: TGTGCCAGCAGCCAAGATCGGGGGAGCACAGATACGCAGTATTTT; j_call: TRBJ2-3; clone_size: NA; v_call: TRBV4-2; d_call: NA
cdr3_aa: CASSPDRARNTEAFF; cdr3_nt: TGTGCCAGCTCACCGGACAGGGCTAGGAACACTGAAGCTTTCTTT; j_call: TRBJ1-1; clone_size: NA; v_call: TRBV18; d_call: TRBD1
cdr3_aa: CASSLLGGNEQFF; cdr3_nt: TGTGCCAGCAGTTTACTAGGGGGCAATGAGCAGTTCTTC; j_call: TRBJ2-1; clone_size: NA; v_call: TRBV6-2/TRBV6-3; d_call: NA
cdr3_aa: CASSQWATGELFF; cdr3_nt: TGTGCCAGCAGCCAATGGGCCACCGGGGAGCTGTTTTTT; j_call: TRBJ2-2; clone_size: NA; v_call: TRBV12-3/TRBV12-4; d_call: NA
cdr3_aa: CASSIPLSGGLKNEQFF; cdr3_nt: TGTGCCAGTAGTATACCCTTAAGCGGGGGGCTGAAAAATGAGCAGTTCTTC; j_call: TRBJ2-1; clone_size: NA; v_call: TRBV19; d_call: TRBD2
cdr3_aa: CASSYTRLAGSYNEQFF; cdr3_nt: TGTGCCAGCAGTTACACACGACTAGCGGGGTCCTACAATGAGCAGTTCTTC; j_call: TRBJ2-1; clone_size: NA; v_call: TRBV6-2/TRBV6-3; d_call: TRBD2
cdr3_aa: CASSPVAVSNQPQHF; cdr3_nt: TGTGCCAGTAGTCCGGTGGCGGTAAGCAATCAGCCCCAGCATTTT; j_call: TRBJ1-5; clone_size: NA; v_call: TRBV19; d_call: NA
cdr3_aa: CASSQYGLRGTEAFF; cdr3_nt: TGTGCCAGCAGTCAGTACGGGCTAAGGGGCACTGAAGCTTTCTTT; j_call: TRBJ1-1; clone_size: NA; v_call: TRBV6-5; d_call: NA
cdr3_aa: CASSPPGQESSGYTF; cdr3_nt: TGTGCCAGCAGCCCTCCGGGACAGGAGTCCTCTGGCTACACCTTC; j_call: TRBJ1-2; clone_size: NA; v_call: TRBV3-1/TRBV3-2; d_call: TRBD1
cdr3_aa: CASSSGTGANEKLFF; cdr3_nt: TGTGCCAGCAGCTCAGGGACAGGGGCTAATGAAAAACTGTTTTTT; j_call: TRBJ1-4; clone_size: NA; v_call: TRBV9; d_call: TRBD1
cdr3_aa: CASSYGTSGGNYNEQFF; cdr3_nt: TGTGCCAGCAGCTATGGGACTAGCGGGGGAAACTACAATGAGCAGTTCTTC; j_call: TRBJ2-1; clone_size: NA; v_call: TRBV5-6; d_call: TRBD2
cdr3_aa: CASSQGATGNTIYF; cdr3_nt: TGCGCCAGCAGCCAGGGGGCGACGGGAAACACCATATATTTT; j_call: TRBJ1-3; clone_size: NA; v_call: TRBV4-3; d_call: NA
cdr3_aa: CASSSAGIGTDTQYF; cdr3_nt: TGTGCCAGCAGCTCGGCAGGGATCGGGACAGATACGCAGTATTTT; j_call: TRBJ2-3; clone_size: NA; v_call: TRBV5-4; d_call: NA
cdr3_aa: CASSPRDPGQGTEAFF; cdr3_nt: TGTGCCAGCTCACCACGCGATCCGGGACAGGGAACTGAAGCTTTCTTT; j_call: TRBJ1-1; clone_size: NA; v_call: TRBV18; d_call: TRBD1